The clone carrying this T cell receptor (beta chain) appeared many times. Its antigen is unidentified. The source of the sample is a study of T cells after yellow fever vaccination. Researchers made TCR cDNA using 5'RACE template switching, and this step added a universal primer site and UMIs. One entry per CDR3 protein, called by TCRdb with MiXCR from the 5' RACE reads. The sample lists about 260,000 distinct CDR3 sequences, roughly 13% occurring once. General study results and limits: Weaker overall, the secondary response nonetheless peaked faster (day 5 versus 15). Boosting was followed by the reappearance of most primary-vaccination clones (about 97% CD4, 88% CD8).

The specimen comprised CD4+ T cells sorted from PBMCs, sampled 45 days after the yellow fever booster vaccination. The TCR was taken from a man under 40 who received the YFV17D yellow fever vaccine.

CDR3 residues: CSVEDPDRASADTQYF. CDR3 bases: TGCAGCGTTGAAGATCCGGACAGGGCGAGCGCAGATACGCAGTATTTT. The rearrangement links TRBV29-1 to TRBJ2-3; 8 bases match TRBD1. J gave up 4 bases and V 0 bases, and 9 bases lay outside the gene matches. CDR3 length equals 16 residues. CDR1 SQVTM and CDR2 ANQGSEA come from the germline V gene.